Shown below are 21 T cell receptor beta chains from a single sample sequenced in a study of CD8+ T cells in alopecia areata. Isolated RNA was reverse transcribed into cDNA used as the sequencing template. Some clones are missing from TCRdb's copy, which holds only in-frame ones; the method was immunoSEQ multiplex PCR. The data contain 90,000 to 120,000 clones, around 55% of them singletons. Material: CD8+ T cells sorted from blood. These receptors were collected from a human donor in good health.

This chain joins TRBV5-6 and TRBJ2-1; D is ambiguous. Looked up from germline, CDR1 is SGHDT and CDR2 is YYEEEE. V lost 4 bases, J lost 8 bases, and 19 bases lay in between. This CDR3 contains 15 residues. The CDR3 coding sequence is TGTGCCAGCAGCCGAACGTTGACCTTTCTCGATGAGCAGTTCTTC. It encodes CASSRTLTFLDEQFF.

This chain connects TRBV10-3 to TRBJ2-5, with a possible D match to TRBD1 (6 bases). Trimming pared 3 bases from V and 0 bases from J, leaving 8 bases between. Germline V gene data show CDR1 as ENHRY and CDR2 as SYGVKD. The CDR3 loop spans 14 amino acids. CDR3 amino acids: CAISEGTNQETQYF. The CDR3 DNA is TGTGCCATCAGTGAAGGGACAAACCAAGAGACCCAGTACTTC.

The chain has TRBV7-6 and TRBJ2-3, with D possibly being TRBD1 (5 bases). The CDR3 runs 13 residues. Germline V CDR1 and CDR2: SGHVS, FNYEAQ. Trimming removed 4 bases from V and 0 bases from J, with 5 bases in between. In DNA, the CDR3 is TGTGCCAGCAGCTCAGGGAGCACAGATACGCAGTATTTT. Translated, it gives CASSSGSTDTQYF.

Here the CDR3 reads CASSPKAGGAGDTQYF. The CDR3 DNA reads as TGTGCCAGCAGCCCTAAGGCCGGGGGGGCGGGAGATACGCAGTATTTT. The rearrangement joins TRBV7-2 to TRBJ2-3; TRBD2 agrees at 8 bases. Germline loops: CDR1 SGHTA, CDR2 FQGNSA. CDR3 length equals 16 residues. The junction had 12 bases not matched to a gene; V was cut back by 5 bases and J by 5 bases.

This clone has more than one count but fewer than ten. V gene TRBV2 combines with J gene TRBJ2-5; 8 bases align to TRBD1. From germline, CDR1 is SNHLY and CDR2 FYNNEI. This CDR3 spans 16 amino acids. The trim removed 5 bases at V and 1 base at J, leaving 9 bases unmatched. Here the CDR3 DNA reads TGTGCCAGCAGTAGCGTCCGGGACAGGCCCCAAGAGACCCAGTACTTC. Translating it yields CASSSVRDRPQETQYF.

This CDR3 is CASSEGQGAYNEQFF. Written as DNA, the CDR3 is TGTGCCAGCAGCGAGGGACAGGGGGCCTACAATGAGCAGTTCTTC. The gene calls are TRBV9 and TRBJ2-1, with 11 bases identical to TRBD1. The ends lost 3 bases at V and 2 bases at J; junction bases unmatched: 1. Germline lookup yields CDR1 SGDLS and CDR2 YYNGEE. This CDR3 has 15 residues.

The CDR3 DNA reads as TGTGCCAGCAGCCCATTACAAGCGACTGAAGCTTTCTTT. Its protein is CASSPLQATEAFF. This chain links TRBV7-9 with TRBJ1-1; D unresolved. CDR3 length equals 13 residues. The germline V gene has CDR1 SEHNR and CDR2 FQNEAQ (reference sequence). Between the trimmed V and J ends, which lost 5 bases and 5 bases, there was a span of 12 bases.

This chain joins TRBV2 and TRBJ1-5, with 7 nucleotides matching TRBD1. The CDR3 loop spans 17 amino acids. The germline V gene encodes CDR1 SNHLY and CDR2 FYNNEI. V shed 6 bases and J 0 bases; nucleotides not matched to a gene: 11. Here the CDR3 DNA reads TGTGCCAGCAGGCTTCCGGGACAGATATATAGCAATCAGCCCCAGCATTTT. Protein sequence: CASRLPGQIYSNQPQHF.

V and J are TRBV29-1 and TRBJ1-1; no reliable D call. Germline assignment: CDR1 SQVTM and CDR2 ANQGSEA. Trimming removed 1 base at V and 1 base at J, with 4 bases between. The CDR3 contains 12 residues. CDR3 sequence (DNA): TGCAGCGTTGAAGGAGGGAACACTGAAGCTTTCTTT. Amino acid sequence: CSVEGGNTEAFF.

The chain joins TRBV7-9 to TRBJ2-1; TRBD2 aligns across 9 bases. The ends lost 11 bases at V and 6 bases at J; junction bases unmatched: 11. Germline loops: CDR1 SEHNR, CDR2 FQNEAQ (reference sequence). CDR3 length: 14 amino acids. CDR3 in amino acids: CAGPPSGVTNEQFF. CDR3 coding DNA: TGTGCCGGCCCCCCTAGCGGGGTTACCAATGAGCAGTTCTTC. The variable domain in full, with the rest retrieved from reference TRBV7-9 and TRBJ2-1, is DTGVSQNPRHKITKRGQNVTFRCDPISEHNRLYWYRQTLGQGPEFLTYFQNEAQLEKSRLLSDRFSAERPKGSFSTLEIQRTEQGDSAMYLCAGPPSGVTNEQFFGPGTRLTVL.

The rearrangement links TRBV30 to TRBJ2-7, with 7 bases fitting TRBD1. The trim removed 0 bases at V and 1 base at J, leaving 9 bases unmatched. Germline-derived CDR1 and CDR2 are GTSNPN and SVGIG (reference sequence). This CDR3 has 16 amino acids. The CDR3 loop is CAWSVRGQSRSYEQYF. CDR3 coding DNA: TGTGCCTGGAGTGTTAGGGGACAGTCCCGTTCCTACGAGCAGTACTTC.

The chain joins TRBV4-1 to TRBJ2-7, with D tentatively TRBD2 (5 bases). CDR1 and CDR2 from the germline V gene are MGHRA and YSYEKL. V was trimmed by 3 bases and J by 3 bases, leaving 9 bases between them. CDR3 length: 13 residues. The CDR3 protein is CASSHEGLYEQYF. For the CDR3, the DNA is TGCGCCAGCAGCCACGAGGGTCTCTACGAGCAGTACTTC.

The gene calls are TRBV6-4 and TRBJ2-3; 9 nucleotides agree with TRBD2. The germline CDR1 and CDR2 sequences are MRHNA and SNTAGT. The CDR3 covers 17 residues. Germline trimming cut 0 bases from V and 2 bases from J; bases unmatched to any gene: 6. CDR3 bases: TGTGCCAGCAGTGACTCGGCTAGCGGGGACCCCACAGATACGCAGTATTTT. It translates to CASSDSASGDPTDTQYF.

The chain joins TRBV4-3 to TRBJ2-5; no reliable D call. V was trimmed by 0 bases and J by 5 bases, leaving 7 bases between them. The CDR3 runs to 13 residues. Germline V gives CDR1 LGHNA, CDR2 YSLEER. The CDR3 spells CASSQDRAETQYF. The CDR3, as DNA: TGCGCCAGCAGCCAAGATCGTGCTGAGACCCAGTACTTC.

This clone came up a few times. The V gene is TRBV19, the J gene TRBJ2-4; 10 bases are a match to TRBD1. CDR3 length equals 15 residues. Germline CDR1 is LNHDA and CDR2 is SQIVND (reference sequence). V lost 4 bases and J lost 3; bases outside the gene matches: 3. The CDR3 is CASSTTGGGKNIQYF. CDR3 nucleotide sequence: TGTGCCAGTAGTACGACAGGGGGCGGCAAAAACATTCAGTACTTC.

This clone was seen only a few times. The V call is TRBV2, the J call TRBJ1-3; D unclear. The CDR3 is 14 residues long. Germline V lookup: CDR1 SNHLY, CDR2 FYNNEI. Trimming cost V 9 bases and J 0 bases, with 12 bases left between them. This chain's CDR3 is CARTEKASGNTIYF. The CDR3 DNA follows: TGTGCCAGGACCGAGAAGGCCTCTGGAAACACCATATATTTT.

This chain joins TRBV2 and TRBJ2-5; D may correspond to TRBD1 or TRBD2 (5 bases each). The DNA end favors TRBJ2-7, so the J call may be wrong. The CDR3 is 16 amino acids. Germline V gene sequence: CDR1 SNHLY, CDR2 FYNNEI. CDR3 bases: TGTGCCAGCAGTGAAGAGTCCGGGACCCTGTCCTACGAGCAGTACTTC. Translation: CASSEESGTLSYEQYF.

This chain joins TRBV29-1 and TRBJ1-2, with TRBD1 matching 7 bases. The CDR3 runs 13 residues. Germline CDR1 is SQVTM and CDR2 is ANQGSEA. J lost 0 bases, V lost 7 bases, and 5 bases had no gene match. Here the CDR3 reads CSARDSTNYGYTF. In DNA form, the CDR3 reads TGCAGCGCCCGGGACAGCACTAACTATGGCTACACCTTC.

The genes are TRBV7-9 and TRBJ2-5, with 11 positions matching TRBD2. Germline V lookup: CDR1 SEHNR, CDR2 FQNEAQ (reference sequence). The V and J ends lost 7 bases and 3 bases, in that order; junction bases with no gene match: 4. The CDR3 is made up of 14 amino acids. CDR3 bases: TGTGCCAGCACCGGGACTAGCGGTGAAGAGACCCAGTACTTC. Translating it yields CASTGTSGEETQYF. The variable domain in full, with the rest retrieved from reference TRBV7-9 and TRBJ2-5, is DTGVSQNPRHKITKRGQNVTFRCDPISEHNRLYWYRQTLGQGPEFLTYFQNEAQLEKSRLLSDRFSAERPKGSFSTLEIQRTEQGDSAMYLCASTGTSGEETQYFGPGTRLLVL.

A few counts support this clone. This chain joins TRBV29-1 and TRBJ1-1; D not resolved. Trimming removed 3 bases from V and 1 base from J, with 6 bases in between. The germline gives CDR1 SQVTM, CDR2 ANQGSEA. The CDR3 is 12 amino acids. The CDR3 loop reads CSVDAENTEAFF. The CDR3 region has the DNA TGCAGCGTTGATGCGGAGAACACTGAAGCTTTCTTT.

This clone was seen more than once but under ten times. CDR3 sequence: CASSASGGSEGYTF. CDR3 coding DNA: TGTGCCAGCAGCGCATCAGGGGGCTCCGAGGGCTACACCTTC. This rearrangement joins TRBV9 to TRBJ1-2, with TRBD1 identical over 8 bases. Trimming took 3 bases from V and 8 from J; bases not matched to a gene: 9. Germline V gene data show CDR1 as SGDLS and CDR2 as YYNGEE. CDR3 size: 14 residues.